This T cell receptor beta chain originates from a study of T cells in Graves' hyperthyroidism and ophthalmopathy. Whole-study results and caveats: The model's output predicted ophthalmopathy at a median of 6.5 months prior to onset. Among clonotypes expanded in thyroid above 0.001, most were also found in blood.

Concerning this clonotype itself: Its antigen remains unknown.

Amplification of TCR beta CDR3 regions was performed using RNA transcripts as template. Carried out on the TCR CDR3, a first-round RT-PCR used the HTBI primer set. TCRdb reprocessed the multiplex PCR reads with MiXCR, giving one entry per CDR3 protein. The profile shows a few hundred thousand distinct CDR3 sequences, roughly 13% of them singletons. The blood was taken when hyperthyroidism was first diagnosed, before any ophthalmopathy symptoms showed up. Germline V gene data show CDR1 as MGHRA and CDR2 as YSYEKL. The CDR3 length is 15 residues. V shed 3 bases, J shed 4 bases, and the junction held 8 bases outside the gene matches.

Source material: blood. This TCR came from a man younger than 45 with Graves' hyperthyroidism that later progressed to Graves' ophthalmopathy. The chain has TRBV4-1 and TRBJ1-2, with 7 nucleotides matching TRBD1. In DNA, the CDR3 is TGCGCCAGCAGCCATCCGACACAGGGGTCCTATGGCTACACCTTC. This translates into CASSHPTQGSYGYTF.